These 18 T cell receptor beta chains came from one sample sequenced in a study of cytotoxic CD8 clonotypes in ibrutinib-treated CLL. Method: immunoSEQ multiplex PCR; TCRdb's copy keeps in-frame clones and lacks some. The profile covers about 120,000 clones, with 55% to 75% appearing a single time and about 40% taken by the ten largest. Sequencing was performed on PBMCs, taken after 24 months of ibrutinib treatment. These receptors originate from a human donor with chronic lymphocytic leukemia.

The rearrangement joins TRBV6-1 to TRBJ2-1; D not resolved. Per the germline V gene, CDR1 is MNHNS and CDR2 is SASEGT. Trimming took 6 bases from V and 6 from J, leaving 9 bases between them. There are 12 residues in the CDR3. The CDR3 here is CASSPMSNEQFF. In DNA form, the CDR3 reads TGTGCCAGCAGCCCTATGAGCAATGAGCAGTTCTTC.

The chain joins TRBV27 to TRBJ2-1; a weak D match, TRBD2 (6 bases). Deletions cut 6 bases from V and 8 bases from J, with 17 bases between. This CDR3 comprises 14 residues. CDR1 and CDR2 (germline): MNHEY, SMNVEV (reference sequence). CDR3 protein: CASSKREVVHEQFF. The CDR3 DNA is TGTGCCAGCAGCAAGAGGGAGGTTGTCCATGAGCAGTTCTTC.

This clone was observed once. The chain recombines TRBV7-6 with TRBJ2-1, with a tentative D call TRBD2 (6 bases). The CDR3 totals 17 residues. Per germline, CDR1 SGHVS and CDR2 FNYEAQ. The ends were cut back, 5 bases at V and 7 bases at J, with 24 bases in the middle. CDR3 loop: CASSGSLGTYRGNEQFF. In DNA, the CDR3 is TGTGCCAGCAGCGGTAGCTTGGGCACATACCGGGGGAATGAGCAGTTCTTC.

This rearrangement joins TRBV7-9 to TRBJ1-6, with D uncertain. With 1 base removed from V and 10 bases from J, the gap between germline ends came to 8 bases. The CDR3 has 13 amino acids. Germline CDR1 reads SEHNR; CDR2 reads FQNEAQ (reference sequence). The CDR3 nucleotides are TGTGCCAGCAGCTTAGGTCCGCCATCACCCCTCCACTTT. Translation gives CASSLGPPSPLHF.

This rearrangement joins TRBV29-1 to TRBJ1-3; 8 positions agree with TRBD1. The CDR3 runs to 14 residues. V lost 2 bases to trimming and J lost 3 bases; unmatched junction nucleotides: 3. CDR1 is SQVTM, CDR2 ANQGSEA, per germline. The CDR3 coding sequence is TGCAGCGTTGAACGACAGGGGAATGGAAACACCATATATTTT. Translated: CSVERQGNGNTIYF.

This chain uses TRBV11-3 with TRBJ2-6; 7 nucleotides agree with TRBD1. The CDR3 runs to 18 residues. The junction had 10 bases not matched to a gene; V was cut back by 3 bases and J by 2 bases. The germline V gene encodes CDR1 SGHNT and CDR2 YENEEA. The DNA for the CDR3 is TGTGCCAGCAGCTTGCCCAGGGGGTCAAATCCTGGGGCCAACGTCCTGACTTTC. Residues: CASSLPRGSNPGANVLTF. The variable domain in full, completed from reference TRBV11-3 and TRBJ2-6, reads EAGVVQSPRYKIIEKKQPVAFWCNPISGHNTLYWYLQNLGQGPELLIRYENEEAVDDSQLPKDRFSAERLKGVDSTLKIQPAELGDSAVYLCASSLPRGSNPGANVLTFGAGSRLTVL.

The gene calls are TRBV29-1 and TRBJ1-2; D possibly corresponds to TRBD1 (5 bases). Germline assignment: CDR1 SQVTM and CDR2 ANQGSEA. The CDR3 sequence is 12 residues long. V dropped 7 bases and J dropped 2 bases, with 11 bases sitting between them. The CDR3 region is CSAGDGNYGYTF. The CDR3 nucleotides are TGCAGCGCCGGGGACGGGAACTATGGCTACACCTTC.

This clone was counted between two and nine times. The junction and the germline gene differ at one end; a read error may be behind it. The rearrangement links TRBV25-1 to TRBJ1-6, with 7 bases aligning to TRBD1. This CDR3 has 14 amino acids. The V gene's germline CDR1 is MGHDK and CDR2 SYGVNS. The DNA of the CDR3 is TGTGCCACCAGTGCCGGGACAGACAATTCACCCCTCCACTTT. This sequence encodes CATSAGTDNSPLHF. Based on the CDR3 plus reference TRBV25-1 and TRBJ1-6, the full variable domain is EADIYQTPRYLVIGTGKKITLECSQTMGHDKMYWYQQDPGMELHLIHYSYGVNSTEKGDLSSESTVSRIRTEHFPLTLESARPSHTSQYLCATSAGTDNSPLHFGNGTRLTVT.

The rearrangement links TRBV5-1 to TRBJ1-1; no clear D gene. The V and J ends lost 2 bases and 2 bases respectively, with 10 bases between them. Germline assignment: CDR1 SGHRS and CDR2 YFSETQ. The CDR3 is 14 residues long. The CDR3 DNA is TGCGCCAGCAGCTTACACCCGGGAAACACTGAAGCTTTCTTT. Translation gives CASSLHPGNTEAFF.

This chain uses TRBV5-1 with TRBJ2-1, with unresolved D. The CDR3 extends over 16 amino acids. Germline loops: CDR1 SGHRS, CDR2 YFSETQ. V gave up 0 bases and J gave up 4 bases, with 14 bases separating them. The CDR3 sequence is CASSLEARSTYNEQFF. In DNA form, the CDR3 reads TGCGCCAGCAGCTTGGAGGCCAGGTCCACTTACAATGAGCAGTTCTTC.

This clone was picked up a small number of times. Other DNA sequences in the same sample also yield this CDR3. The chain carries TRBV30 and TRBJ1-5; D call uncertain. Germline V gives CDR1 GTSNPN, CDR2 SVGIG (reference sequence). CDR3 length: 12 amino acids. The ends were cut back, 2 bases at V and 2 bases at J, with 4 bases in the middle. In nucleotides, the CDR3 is TGTGCCTGGAGTAGAGGCAATCAGCCCCAGCATTTT. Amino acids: CAWSRGNQPQHF.

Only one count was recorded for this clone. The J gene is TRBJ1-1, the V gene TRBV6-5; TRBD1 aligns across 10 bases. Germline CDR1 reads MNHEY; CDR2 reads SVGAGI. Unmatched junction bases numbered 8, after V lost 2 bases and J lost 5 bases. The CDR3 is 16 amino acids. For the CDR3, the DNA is TGTGCCAGCAGTTACGGAGGGGACAGGGGAGGTACTGAAGCTTTCTTT. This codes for CASSYGGDRGGTEAFF.

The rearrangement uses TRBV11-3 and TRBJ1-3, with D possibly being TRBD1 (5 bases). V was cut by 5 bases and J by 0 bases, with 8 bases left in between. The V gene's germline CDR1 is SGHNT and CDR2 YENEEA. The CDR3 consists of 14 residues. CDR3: CASSQGYSGNTIYF. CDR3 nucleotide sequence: TGTGCCAGCAGCCAGGGCTACTCTGGAAACACCATATATTTT.

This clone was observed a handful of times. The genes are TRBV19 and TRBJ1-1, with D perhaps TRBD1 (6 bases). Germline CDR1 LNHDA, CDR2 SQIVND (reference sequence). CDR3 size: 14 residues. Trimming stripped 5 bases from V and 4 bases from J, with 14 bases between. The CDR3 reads CASSYTGWGTEAFF. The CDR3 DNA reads TGTGCCAGTAGTTATACAGGGTGGGGCACTGAAGCTTTCTTT.

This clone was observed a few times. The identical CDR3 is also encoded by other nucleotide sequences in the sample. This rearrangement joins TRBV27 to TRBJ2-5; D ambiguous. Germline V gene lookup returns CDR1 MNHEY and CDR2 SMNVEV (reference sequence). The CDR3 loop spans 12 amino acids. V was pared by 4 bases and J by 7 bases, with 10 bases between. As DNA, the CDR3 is TGTGCCAGCAGTTCTGACGGCCGGACCCAGTACTTC. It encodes CASSSDGRTQYF.

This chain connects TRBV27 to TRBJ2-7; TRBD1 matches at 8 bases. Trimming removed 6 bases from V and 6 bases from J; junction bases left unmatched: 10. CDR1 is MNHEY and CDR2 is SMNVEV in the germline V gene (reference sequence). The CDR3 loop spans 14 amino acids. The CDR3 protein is CASSMTGVSLEQYF. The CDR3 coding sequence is TGTGCCAGCAGCATGACAGGGGTTTCTCTCGAGCAGTACTTC.

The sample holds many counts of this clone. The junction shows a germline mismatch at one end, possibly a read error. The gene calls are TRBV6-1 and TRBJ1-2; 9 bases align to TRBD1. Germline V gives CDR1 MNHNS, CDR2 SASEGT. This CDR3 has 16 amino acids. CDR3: CASSQAPGTGLYGYTF. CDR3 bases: TGTGCCAGCAGTCAAGCCCCCGGGACAGGGCTATATGGCTACACCTTC.

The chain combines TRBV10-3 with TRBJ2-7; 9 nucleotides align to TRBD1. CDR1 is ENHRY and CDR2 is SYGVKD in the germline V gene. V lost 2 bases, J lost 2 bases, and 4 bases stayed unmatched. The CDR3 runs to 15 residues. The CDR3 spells CAISEPGQGAYEQYF. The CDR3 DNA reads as TGTGCCATCAGTGAGCCGGGACAGGGCGCCTACGAGCAGTACTTC.